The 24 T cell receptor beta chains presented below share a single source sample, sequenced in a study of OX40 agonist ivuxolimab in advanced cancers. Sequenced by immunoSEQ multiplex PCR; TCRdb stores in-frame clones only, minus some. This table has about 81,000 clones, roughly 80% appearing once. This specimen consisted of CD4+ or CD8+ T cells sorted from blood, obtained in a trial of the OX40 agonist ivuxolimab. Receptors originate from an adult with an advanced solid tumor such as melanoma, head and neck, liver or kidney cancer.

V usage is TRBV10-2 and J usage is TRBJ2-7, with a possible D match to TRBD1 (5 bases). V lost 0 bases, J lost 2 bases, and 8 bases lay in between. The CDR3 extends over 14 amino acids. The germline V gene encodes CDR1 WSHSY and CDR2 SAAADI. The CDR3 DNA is TGCGCCAGCAGTGAGTCTAAGGGGACCTACGAGCAGTACGTC. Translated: CASSESKGTYEQYV.

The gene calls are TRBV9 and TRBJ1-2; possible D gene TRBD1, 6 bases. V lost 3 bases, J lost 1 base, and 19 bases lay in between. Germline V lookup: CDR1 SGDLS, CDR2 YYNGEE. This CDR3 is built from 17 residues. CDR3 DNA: TGTGCCAGCAGCGCCACCGGACAGAACTATCATAACTATGGCTACACCTTC. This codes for CASSATGQNYHNYGYTF.

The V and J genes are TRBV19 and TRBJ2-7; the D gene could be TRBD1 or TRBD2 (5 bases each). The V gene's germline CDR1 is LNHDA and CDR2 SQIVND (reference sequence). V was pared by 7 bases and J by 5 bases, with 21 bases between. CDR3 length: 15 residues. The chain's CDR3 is CASTGSGGLWDEQYF. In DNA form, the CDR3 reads TGTGCCAGTACCGGAAGTGGGGGTCTGTGGGACGAGCAGTACTTC. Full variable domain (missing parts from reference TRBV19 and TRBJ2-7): DGGITQSPKYLFRKEGQNVTLSCEQNLNHDAMYWYRQDPGQGLRLIYYSQIVNDFQKGDIAEGYSVSREKKESFPLTVTSAQKNPTAFYLCASTGSGGLWDEQYFGPGTRLTVT.

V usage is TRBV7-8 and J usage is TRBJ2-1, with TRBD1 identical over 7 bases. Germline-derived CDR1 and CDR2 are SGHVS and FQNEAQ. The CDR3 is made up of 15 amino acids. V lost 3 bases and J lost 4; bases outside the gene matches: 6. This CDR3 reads CASSFQGVSYNEQFF. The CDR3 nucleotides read TGTGCCAGCAGCTTCCAGGGGGTATCGTACAATGAGCAGTTCTTC.

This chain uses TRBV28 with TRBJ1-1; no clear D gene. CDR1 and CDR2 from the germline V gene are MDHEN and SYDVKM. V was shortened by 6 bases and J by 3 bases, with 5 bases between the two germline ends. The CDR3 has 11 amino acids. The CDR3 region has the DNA TGTGCCAGCAGAAAAGACACTGAAGCTTTCTTT. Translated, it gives CASRKDTEAFF.

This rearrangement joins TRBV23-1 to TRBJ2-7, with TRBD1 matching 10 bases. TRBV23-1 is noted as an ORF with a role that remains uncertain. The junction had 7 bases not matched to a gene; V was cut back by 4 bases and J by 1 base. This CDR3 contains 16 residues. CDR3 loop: CASSLQPGQGSYEQYF. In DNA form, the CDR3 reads TGCGCCAGCAGTCTCCAACCGGGACAGGGGTCCTACGAGCAGTACTTC.

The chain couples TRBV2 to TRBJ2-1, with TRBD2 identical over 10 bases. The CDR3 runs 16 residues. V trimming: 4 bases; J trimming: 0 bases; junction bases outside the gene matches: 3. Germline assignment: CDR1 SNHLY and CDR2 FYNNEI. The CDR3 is CASSGTSGSSYNEQFF. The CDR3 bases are TGTGCCAGCAGTGGGACTAGCGGCAGCTCCTACAATGAGCAGTTCTTC.

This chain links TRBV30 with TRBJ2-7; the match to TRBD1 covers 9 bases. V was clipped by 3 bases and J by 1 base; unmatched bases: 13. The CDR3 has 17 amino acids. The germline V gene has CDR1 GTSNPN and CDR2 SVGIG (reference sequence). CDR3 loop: CAWSPKTGGKGSYEQYF. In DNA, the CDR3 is TGTGCCTGGAGCCCGAAAACAGGGGGCAAGGGGTCCTACGAGCAGTACTTC.

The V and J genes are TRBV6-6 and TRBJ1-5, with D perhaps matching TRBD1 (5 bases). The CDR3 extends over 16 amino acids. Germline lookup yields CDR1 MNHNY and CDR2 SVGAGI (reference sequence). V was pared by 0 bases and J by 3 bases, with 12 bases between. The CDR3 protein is CASSYSARGINQPQHF. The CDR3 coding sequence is TGTGCCAGCAGTTACTCGGCCCGGGGGATCAATCAGCCCCAGCATTTT.

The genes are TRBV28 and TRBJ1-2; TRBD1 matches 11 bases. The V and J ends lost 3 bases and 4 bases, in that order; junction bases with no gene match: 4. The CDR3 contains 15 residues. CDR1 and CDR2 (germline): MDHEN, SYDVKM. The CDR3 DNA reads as TGTGCCAGCAGTTTCCGCGGGACAGGGGGCTATGGCTACACCTTC. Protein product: CASSFRGTGGYGYTF.

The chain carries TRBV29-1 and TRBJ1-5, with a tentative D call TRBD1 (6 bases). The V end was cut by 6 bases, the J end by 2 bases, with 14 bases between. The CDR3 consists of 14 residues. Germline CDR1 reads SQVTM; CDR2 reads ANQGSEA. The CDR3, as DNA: TGCAGCGTAGCACAGGGAGTTGGCAATCAGCCCCAGCATTTT. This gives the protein CSVAQGVGNQPQHF.

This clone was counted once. CDR3 loop: CASSYSGTGQETQYF. DNA for the CDR3: TGTGCCAGCAGTTACTCAGGGACAGGGCAAGAGACCCAGTACTTC. This chain uses TRBV6-5 with TRBJ2-5, with TRBD1 matching 9 bases. CDR1 and CDR2 from the germline V gene are MNHEY and SVGAGI. The CDR3 runs 15 residues. V gave up 0 bases and J gave up 2 bases; unmatched junction bases: 1.

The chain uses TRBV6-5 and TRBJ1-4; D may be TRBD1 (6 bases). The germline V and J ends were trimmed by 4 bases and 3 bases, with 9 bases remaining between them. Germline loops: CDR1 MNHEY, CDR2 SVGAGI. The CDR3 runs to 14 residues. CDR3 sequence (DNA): TGTGCCAGCAGTTTACAGGGAGCTAATGAAAAACTGTTTTTT. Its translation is CASSLQGANEKLFF.

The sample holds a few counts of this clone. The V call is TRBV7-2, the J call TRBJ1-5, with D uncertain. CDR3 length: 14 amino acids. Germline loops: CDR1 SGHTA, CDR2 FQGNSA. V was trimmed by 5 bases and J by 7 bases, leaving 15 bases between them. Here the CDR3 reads CASSIQRNRQPQHF. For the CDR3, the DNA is TGTGCCAGCAGCATACAAAGGAATAGGCAGCCCCAGCATTTT.

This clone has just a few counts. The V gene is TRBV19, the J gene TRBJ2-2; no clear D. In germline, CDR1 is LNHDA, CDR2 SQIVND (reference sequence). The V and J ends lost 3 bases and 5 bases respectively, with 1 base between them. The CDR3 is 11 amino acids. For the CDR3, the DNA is TGTGCCAGTAGTATGACCGGGGAGCTGTTTTTT. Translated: CASSMTGELFF.

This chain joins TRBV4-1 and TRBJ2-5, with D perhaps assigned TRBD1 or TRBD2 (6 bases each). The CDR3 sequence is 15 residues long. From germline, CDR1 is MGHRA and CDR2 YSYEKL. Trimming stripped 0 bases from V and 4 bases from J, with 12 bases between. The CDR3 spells CASSQEGGQLETQYF. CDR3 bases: TGCGCCAGCAGCCAAGAAGGGGGGCAGTTAGAGACCCAGTACTTC.

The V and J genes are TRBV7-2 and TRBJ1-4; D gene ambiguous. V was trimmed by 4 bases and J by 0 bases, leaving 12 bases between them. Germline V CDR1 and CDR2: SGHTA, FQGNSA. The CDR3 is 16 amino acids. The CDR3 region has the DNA TGTGCCAGCAGCTCCCAAGGACCTTCAACTAATGAAAAACTGTTTTTT. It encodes CASSSQGPSTNEKLFF.

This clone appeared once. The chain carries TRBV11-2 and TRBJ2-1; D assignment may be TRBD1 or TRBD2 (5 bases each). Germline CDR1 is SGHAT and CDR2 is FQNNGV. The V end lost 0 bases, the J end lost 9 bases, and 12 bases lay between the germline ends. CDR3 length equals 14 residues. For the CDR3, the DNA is TGTGCCAGCAGCTTAGAATCTGGGGCGGGTGAGCAGTTCTTC. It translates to CASSLESGAGEQFF.

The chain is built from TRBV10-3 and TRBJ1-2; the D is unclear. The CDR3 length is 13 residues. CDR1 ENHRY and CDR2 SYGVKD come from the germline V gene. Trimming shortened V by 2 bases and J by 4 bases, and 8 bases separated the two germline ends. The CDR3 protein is CAISEGRAYGYTF. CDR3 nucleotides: TGTGCCATCAGTGAGGGCAGAGCCTATGGCTACACCTTC.

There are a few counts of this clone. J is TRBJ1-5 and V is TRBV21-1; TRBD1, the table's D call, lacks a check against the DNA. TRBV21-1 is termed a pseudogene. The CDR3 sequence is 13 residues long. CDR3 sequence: CASMDRAGQPQHF. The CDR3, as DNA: TGTGCCAGCATGGACAGGGCCGGCCAGCCCCAGCATTTT.

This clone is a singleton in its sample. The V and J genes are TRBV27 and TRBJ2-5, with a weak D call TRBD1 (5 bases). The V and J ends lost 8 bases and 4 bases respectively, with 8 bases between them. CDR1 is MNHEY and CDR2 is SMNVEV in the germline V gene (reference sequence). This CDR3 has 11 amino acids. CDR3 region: CASLQGETQYF. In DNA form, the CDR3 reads TGTGCCAGCCTTCAGGGAGAGACCCAGTACTTC.

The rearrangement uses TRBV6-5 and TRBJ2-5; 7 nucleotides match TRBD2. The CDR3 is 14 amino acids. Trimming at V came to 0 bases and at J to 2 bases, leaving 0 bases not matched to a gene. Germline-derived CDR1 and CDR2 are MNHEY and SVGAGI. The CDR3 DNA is TGTGCCAGCAGTTACTCAGCGGGGCAAGAGACCCAGTACTTC. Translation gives CASSYSAGQETQYF.

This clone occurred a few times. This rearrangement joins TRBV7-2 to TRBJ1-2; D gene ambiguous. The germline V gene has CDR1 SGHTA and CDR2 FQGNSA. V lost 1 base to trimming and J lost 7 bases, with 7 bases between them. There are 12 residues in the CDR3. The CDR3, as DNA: TGTGCCAGCAGCTTAGACCTAGGTGGCTACACCTTC. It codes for CASSLDLGGYTF.

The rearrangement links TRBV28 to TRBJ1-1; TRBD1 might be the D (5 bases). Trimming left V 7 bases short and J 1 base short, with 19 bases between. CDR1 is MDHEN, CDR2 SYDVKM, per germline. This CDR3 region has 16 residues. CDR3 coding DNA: TGTGCCAGCACCACACTCAGGGCATACCCGAACACTGAAGCTTTCTTT. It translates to CASTTLRAYPNTEAFF. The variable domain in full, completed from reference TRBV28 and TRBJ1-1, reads DVKVTQSSRYLVKRTGEKVFLECVQDMDHENMFWYRQDPGLGLRLIYFSYDVKMKEKGDIPEGYSVSREKKERFSLILESASTNQTSMYLCASTTLRAYPNTEAFFGQGTRLTVV.